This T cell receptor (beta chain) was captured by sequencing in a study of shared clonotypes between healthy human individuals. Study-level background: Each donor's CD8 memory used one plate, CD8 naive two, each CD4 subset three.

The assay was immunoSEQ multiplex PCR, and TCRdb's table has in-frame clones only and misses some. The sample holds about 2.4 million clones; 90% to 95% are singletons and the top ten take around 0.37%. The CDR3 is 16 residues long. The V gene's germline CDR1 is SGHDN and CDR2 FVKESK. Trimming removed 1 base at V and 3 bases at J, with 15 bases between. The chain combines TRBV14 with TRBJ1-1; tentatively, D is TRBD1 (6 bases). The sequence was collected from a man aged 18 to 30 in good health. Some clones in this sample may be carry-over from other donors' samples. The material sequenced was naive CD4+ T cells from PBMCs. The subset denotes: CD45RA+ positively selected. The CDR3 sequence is CASSQGGWAGDTEAFF. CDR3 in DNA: TGTGCCAGCAGCCAAGGGGGGTGGGCAGGGGACACTGAAGCTTTCTTT.